Listed here is a single TCR beta chain. What it recognizes is unknown. The data originate from a study of T cell responses to AZD1222 COVID-19 vaccine. Findings and caveats of the study: The donor group comprised mostly white British people and more females; the analysis possibly underestimated clonal diversity.

This CDR3 spans 13 amino acids. In germline, CDR1 is LNHDA, CDR2 SQIVND (reference sequence). The V end lost 5 bases, the J end lost 4 bases, and 9 bases lay between the germline ends. Sequenced by immunoSEQ multiplex PCR; TCRdb stores in-frame clones only, minus some. This sample carries roughly 200,000 clones, approximately 94% of them seen once, and the ten largest clones take around 1.8%. Sequencing used peripheral blood, obtained 28 days after the second dose of the MenACWY control vaccine. The genes are TRBV19 and TRBJ1-5; possible D gene TRBD1, 5 bases. This TCR was sampled from an adult who received the MenACWY meningococcal vaccine as a control. The CDR3 sequence is CASSSTDNQPQHF. As DNA, the CDR3 is TGTGCCAGTAGTTCGACAGATAATCAGCCCCAGCATTTT.